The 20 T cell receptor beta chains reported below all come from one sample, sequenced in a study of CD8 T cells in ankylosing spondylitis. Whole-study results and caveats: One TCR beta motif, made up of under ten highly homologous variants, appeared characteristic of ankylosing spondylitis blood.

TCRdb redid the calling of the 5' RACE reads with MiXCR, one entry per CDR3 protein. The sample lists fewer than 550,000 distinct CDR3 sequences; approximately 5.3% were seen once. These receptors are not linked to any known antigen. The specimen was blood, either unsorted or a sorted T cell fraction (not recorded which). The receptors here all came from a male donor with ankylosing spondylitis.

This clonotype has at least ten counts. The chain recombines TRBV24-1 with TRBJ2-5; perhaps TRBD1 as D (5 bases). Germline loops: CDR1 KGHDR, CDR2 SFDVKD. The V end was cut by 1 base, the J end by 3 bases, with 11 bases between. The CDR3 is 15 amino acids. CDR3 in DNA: TGTGCCACCAGTGATTTCAGACAGCAAAAAGAGACCCAGTACTTC. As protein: CATSDFRQQKETQYF.

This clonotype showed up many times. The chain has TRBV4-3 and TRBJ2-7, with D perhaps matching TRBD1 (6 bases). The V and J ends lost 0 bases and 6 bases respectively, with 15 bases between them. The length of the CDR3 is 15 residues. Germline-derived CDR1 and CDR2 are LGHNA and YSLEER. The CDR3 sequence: CASSQERDTLPEQYF. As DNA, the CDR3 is TGCGCCAGCAGCCAAGAACGGGACACTCTTCCCGAGCAGTACTTC.

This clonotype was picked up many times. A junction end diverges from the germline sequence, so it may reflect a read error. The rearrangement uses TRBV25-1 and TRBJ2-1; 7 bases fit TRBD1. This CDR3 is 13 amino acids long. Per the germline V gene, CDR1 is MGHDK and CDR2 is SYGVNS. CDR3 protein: CASKQGVLNEQFF. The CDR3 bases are TGTGCAAGCAAGCAGGGGGTATTAAATGAGCAGTTCTTC.

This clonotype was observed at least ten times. CDR3 in DNA: TGCGCCAGCAGCAGGTACACAGGGGACAATCAGCCCCAGCATTTT. Protein sequence: CASSRYTGDNQPQHF. This chain links TRBV5-1 with TRBJ1-5; 7 positions agree with TRBD1. CDR3 size: 15 residues. Germline CDR1 and CDR2: SGHRS and YFSETQ. J lost 3 bases, V lost 4 bases, and 7 bases had no gene match.

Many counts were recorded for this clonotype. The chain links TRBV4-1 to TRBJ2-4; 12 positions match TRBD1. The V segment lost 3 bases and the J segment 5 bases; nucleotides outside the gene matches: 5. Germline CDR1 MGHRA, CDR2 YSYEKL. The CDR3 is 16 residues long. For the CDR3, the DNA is TGCGCCAGCAGCCAGGGACAGGGGGCCGGTGAAAACATTCAGTACTTC. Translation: CASSQGQGAGENIQYF.

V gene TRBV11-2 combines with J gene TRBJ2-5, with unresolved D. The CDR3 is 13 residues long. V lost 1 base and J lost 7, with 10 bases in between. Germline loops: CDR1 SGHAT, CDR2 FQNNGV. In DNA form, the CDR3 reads TGTGCCAGCAGCTTAGGGGGTTACGGGACCCAGTACTTC. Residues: CASSLGGYGTQYF.

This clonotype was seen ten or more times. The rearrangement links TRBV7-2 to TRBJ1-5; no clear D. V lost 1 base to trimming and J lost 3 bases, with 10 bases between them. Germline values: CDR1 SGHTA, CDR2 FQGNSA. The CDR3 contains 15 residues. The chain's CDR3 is CASSLVGSLNQPQHF. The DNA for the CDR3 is TGTGCCAGCAGCTTAGTGGGAAGTCTCAATCAGCCCCAGCATTTT.

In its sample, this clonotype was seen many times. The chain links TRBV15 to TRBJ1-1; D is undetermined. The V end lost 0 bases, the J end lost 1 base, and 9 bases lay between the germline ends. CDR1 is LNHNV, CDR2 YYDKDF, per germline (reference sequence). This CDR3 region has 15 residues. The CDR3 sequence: CATSRDLRQNTEAFF. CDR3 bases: TGTGCCACCAGCAGAGATCTGAGACAGAACACTGAAGCTTTCTTT.

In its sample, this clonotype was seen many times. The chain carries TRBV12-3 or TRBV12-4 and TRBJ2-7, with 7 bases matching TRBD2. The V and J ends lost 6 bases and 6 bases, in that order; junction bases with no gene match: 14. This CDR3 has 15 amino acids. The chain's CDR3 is CASSLARGVLSEQYF. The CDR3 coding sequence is TGTGCCAGCAGCCTGGCTCGGGGGGTCCTCTCCGAGCAGTACTTC.

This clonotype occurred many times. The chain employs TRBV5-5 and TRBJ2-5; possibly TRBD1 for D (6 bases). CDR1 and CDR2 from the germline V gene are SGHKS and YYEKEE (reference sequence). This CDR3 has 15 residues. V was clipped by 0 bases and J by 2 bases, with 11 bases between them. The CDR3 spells CASSLDLRGQETQYF. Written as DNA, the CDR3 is TGTGCCAGCAGCTTGGACCTGAGGGGGCAAGAGACCCAGTACTTC. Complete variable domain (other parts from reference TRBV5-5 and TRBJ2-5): DAGVTQSPTHLIKTRGQQVTLRCSPISGHKSVSWYQQVLGQGPQFIFQYYEKEERGRGNFPDRFSARQFPNYSSELNVNALLLGDSALYLCASSLDLRGQETQYFGPGTRLLVL.

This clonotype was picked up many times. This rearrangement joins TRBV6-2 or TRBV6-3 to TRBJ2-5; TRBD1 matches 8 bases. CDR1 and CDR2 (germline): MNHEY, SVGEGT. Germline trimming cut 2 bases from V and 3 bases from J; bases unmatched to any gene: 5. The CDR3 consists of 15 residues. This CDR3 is CASSYAPDREETQYF. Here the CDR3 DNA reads TGTGCCAGCAGTTACGCTCCGGACAGGGAAGAGACCCAGTACTTC.

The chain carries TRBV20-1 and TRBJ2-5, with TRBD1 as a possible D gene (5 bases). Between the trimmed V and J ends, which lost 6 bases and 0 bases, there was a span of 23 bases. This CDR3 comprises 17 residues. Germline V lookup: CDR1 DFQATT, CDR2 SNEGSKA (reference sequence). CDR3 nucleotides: TGCAGTGCCGCCTCCCTAAGGGGCCTCCTGGACCAAGAGACCCAGTACTTC. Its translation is CSAASLRGLLDQETQYF.

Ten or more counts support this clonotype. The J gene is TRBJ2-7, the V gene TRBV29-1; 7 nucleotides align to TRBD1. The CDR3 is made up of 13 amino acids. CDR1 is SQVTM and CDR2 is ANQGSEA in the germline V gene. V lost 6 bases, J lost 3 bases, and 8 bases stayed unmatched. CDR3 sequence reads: CSVVDRAFYEQYF. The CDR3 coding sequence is TGCAGCGTGGTCGACAGGGCCTTCTACGAGCAGTACTTC.

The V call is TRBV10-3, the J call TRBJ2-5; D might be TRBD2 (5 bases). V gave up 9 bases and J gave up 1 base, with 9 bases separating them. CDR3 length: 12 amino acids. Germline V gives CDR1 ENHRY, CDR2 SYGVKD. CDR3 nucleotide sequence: TGTGCCATTTCCGGGGTCCAAGAGACCCAGTACTTC. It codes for CAISGVQETQYF.

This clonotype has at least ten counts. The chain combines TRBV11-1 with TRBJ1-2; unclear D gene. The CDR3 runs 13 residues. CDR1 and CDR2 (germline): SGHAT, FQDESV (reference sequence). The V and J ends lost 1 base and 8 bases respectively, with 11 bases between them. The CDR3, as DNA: TGTGCCAGCAGCTTAGGTATCGGCCTGGGCTACACCTTC. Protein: CASSLGIGLGYTF.

The CDR3 nucleotides are TGTGCCAGCAGCTTGGGGCCACTTAACGAGCAGTACTTC. It yields the protein CASSLGPLNEQYF. The chain carries TRBV7-2 and TRBJ2-7; maybe TRBD1 (5 bases). The CDR3 covers 13 residues. Trimming left V 3 bases short and J 5 bases short, with 11 bases between. The V gene's germline CDR1 is SGHTA and CDR2 FQGNSA.

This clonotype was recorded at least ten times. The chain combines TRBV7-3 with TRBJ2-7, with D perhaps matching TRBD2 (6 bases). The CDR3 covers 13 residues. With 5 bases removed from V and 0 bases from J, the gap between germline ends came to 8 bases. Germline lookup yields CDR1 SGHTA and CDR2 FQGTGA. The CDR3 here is CASSRDFSYEQYF. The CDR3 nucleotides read TGTGCCAGCAGCCGGGACTTCTCCTACGAGCAGTACTTC.

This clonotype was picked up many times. CDR3 in amino acids: CASGGLGEKLFF. The CDR3 region has the DNA TGTGCCAGCGGTGGACTAGGGGAAAAACTGTTTTTT. The chain carries TRBV3-1 and TRBJ1-4; D is ambiguous. Germline V gives CDR1 LGHDT, CDR2 YNNKEL (reference sequence). This CDR3 has 12 residues. Trimming pared 8 bases from V and 8 bases from J, leaving 12 bases between.

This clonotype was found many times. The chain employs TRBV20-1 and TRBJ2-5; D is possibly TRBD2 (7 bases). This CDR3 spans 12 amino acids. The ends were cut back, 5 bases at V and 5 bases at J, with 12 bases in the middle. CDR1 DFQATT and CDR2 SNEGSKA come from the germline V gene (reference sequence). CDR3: CSAEGGGETQYF. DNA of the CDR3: TGCAGTGCTGAAGGGGGGGGTGAGACCCAGTACTTC.

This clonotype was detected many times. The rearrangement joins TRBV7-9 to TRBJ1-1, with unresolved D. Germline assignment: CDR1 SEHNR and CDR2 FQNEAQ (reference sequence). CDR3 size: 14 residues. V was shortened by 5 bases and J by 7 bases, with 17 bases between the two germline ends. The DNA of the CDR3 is TGTGCCAGCAGCCTCGGGTCAGAGGCTTATGAAGCTTTCTTT. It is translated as CASSLGSEAYEAFF.